This T cell receptor beta chain appears in the sequencing data of a study of blood T cell repertoires in COVID-19. The CDR3 has 15 amino acids. The J segment lost 3 bases and the V segment lost 3 bases, leaving 6 bases of the junction unmatched. Germline values: CDR1 SGHTA, CDR2 FQGNSA. TCRdb's copy holds only in-frame clones and misses some; the assay was immunoSEQ multiplex PCR. The repertoire holds 110,000 or so clones, with approximately 81% as singletons. The specimen was peripheral blood. The chain couples TRBV7-2 to TRBJ1-1; 8 positions match TRBD1. The source is a human donor in a cohort sampled during active COVID-19. The DNA for the CDR3 is TGTGCCAGCAGCTTTGCAGGGGGCGCGGACACTGAAGCTTTCTTT. This codes for CASSFAGGADTEAFF.